This entry describes one TCR beta chain. Its matching antigen is unknown. The sample is drawn from a study of shared clonotypes between healthy human individuals. The wider study: Per-donor plates numbered three CD4 naive, three CD4 memory, two CD8 naive and one CD8 memory. Whole-study findings and limits: Non-shared clonotypes had lower generation probabilities than clonotypes shared by all four sorted-subset donors.

It was at deep level that the assay was run. Using immunoSEQ multiplex PCR, the repertoire was profiled, and TCRdb retains in-frame clones only, with some absent. The sample consists of about 2.4 million clones, over 85% of them appearing once. CDR1 SGHTA and CDR2 FQGNSA come from the germline V gene. With 2 bases removed from V and 3 bases from J, the gap between germline ends came to 10 bases. The CDR3 is 15 amino acids. A split of CD4+ cells into CD45RA+ naive and CD45RA-negative memory subsets was performed. This TCR derives from a man between 18 and 29 years old in good health. Some clones in this sample may be carry-over from other donors' samples. The chain carries TRBV7-2 and TRBJ1-4, with a weak D call TRBD1 (5 bases). The specimen was naive CD4+ T cells from PBMCs. Subset denoted: CD45RA+ positively selected. The CDR3 nucleotides read TGTGCCAGCAGCTTAAGGAGGGGAGCTAATGAAAAACTGTTTTTT. This sequence encodes CASSLRRGANEKLFF.